This T cell receptor beta chain was retrieved from a study of yellow fever vaccine responses in identical twins. Germline-derived CDR1 and CDR2 are KGHSH and LQKENI. The CDR3 sequence is 14 residues long. V shed 3 bases and J 11 bases; nucleotides not matched to a gene: 10. TCRdb independently ran MiXCR on the RT-PCR reads; one entry per CDR3 protein. The sample yields some 3,900 distinct CDR3 sequences, around 73% seen once. This clonotype showed up just a few times. The sequenced sample was T cells from blood (PBMCs), unsorted or a sorted subset (not recorded which), obtained before or after yellow fever vaccination (not recorded which). This clonotype was sampled from a woman between 18 and 29 years old who received the yellow fever vaccine. This rearrangement joins TRBV18 to TRBJ1-1; TRBD1 agrees at 9 bases. The CDR3 loop is CASSPWDRVIEAFF. CDR3 DNA: TGTGCCAGCTCACCTTGGGACAGGGTCATTGAGGCTTTCTTT.